Presented here are 29 T cell receptor beta chains from one specimen sequenced in a study of blood T cell repertoires in COVID-19. Data came from immunoSEQ multiplex PCR; TCRdb stores just in-frame clones and leaves some out. The sample contains some 370,000 clones, roughly 90% of which appear only once. Sequences were obtained from peripheral blood. These TCRs come from a man younger than 30 with active or convalescent COVID-19.

V and J are TRBV6-5 and TRBJ1-3; 10 bases are shared with TRBD1. This CDR3 region has 14 residues. With V trimmed by 6 bases and J by 6 bases, 5 bases remained unmatched. Germline V gene lookup returns CDR1 MNHEY and CDR2 SVGAGI. This CDR3 is CASRPGTGVNTIYF. CDR3 coding DNA: TGTGCCAGCAGACCGGGGACAGGGGTAAACACCATATATTTT.

V and J are TRBV29-1 and TRBJ2-4; TRBD1 might be the D (6 bases). Trimming took 7 bases from V and 6 from J, leaving 10 bases between them. The CDR3 has 11 residues. CDR1 is SQVTM and CDR2 is ANQGSEA in the germline V gene. The CDR3 DNA follows: TGCAGCGGGACAGAGTTAAACATTCAGTACTTC. Its protein product is CSGTELNIQYF.

The chain carries TRBV7-2 and TRBJ1-5; D is unresolved. Germline V lookup: CDR1 SGHTA, CDR2 FQGNSA. Trimming removed 2 bases from V and 3 bases from J, with 14 bases in between. The CDR3 length is 16 residues. The CDR3 loop is CASSLFSPQTNQPQHF. CDR3 nucleotides: TGTGCCAGCAGCTTATTTTCCCCACAGACCAATCAGCCCCAGCATTTT.

In its sample, this clone was seen once. This chain links TRBV19 with TRBJ1-1; 7 bases match TRBD1. This CDR3 comprises 14 residues. Looked up from germline, CDR1 is LNHDA and CDR2 is SQIVND (reference sequence). V lost 3 bases, J lost 3 bases, and 4 bases stayed unmatched. CDR3 nucleotide sequence: TGTGCCAGTAGTATCACAGGGGCGGACACTGAAGCTTTCTTT. Protein: CASSITGADTEAFF.

The V gene is TRBV5-6, the J gene TRBJ2-7; tentative D call: TRBD2 (5 bases). This CDR3 region has 13 residues. Looked up from germline, CDR1 is SGHDT and CDR2 is YYEEEE. Trimming removed 1 base at V and 3 bases at J, with 8 bases between. The CDR3 DNA sequence: TGTGCCAGCAGCTTGCCCGGGAACTACGAGCAGTACTTC. Protein product: CASSLPGNYEQYF. The variable domain in full, completed from reference TRBV5-6 and TRBJ2-7, reads DAGVTQSPTHLIKTRGQQVTLRCSPKSGHDTVSWYQQALGQGPQFIFQYYEEEERQRGNFPDRFSGHQFPNYSSELNVNALLLGDSALYLCASSLPGNYEQYFGPGTRLTVT.

The rearrangement links TRBV9 to TRBJ2-1; TRBD2 aligns across 14 bases. This CDR3 spans 16 amino acids. Germline values: CDR1 SGDLS, CDR2 YYNGEE. V lost 0 bases, J lost 12 bases, and 8 bases stayed unmatched. This CDR3 is CASSVGGTSGRLGQFF. In DNA, the CDR3 is TGTGCCAGCAGCGTAGGAGGGACTAGCGGGAGATTAGGGCAGTTCTTC.

The rearrangement links TRBV6-5 to TRBJ1-4; D remains ambiguous. CDR3 size: 14 residues. Deletions cut 0 bases from V and 8 bases from J, with 10 bases between. Germline CDR1 is MNHEY and CDR2 is SVGAGI. CDR3 region: CASSYSSAGEKLFF. The CDR3 nucleotides read TGTGCCAGCAGTTACTCGTCCGCCGGGGAAAAACTGTTTTTT.

The V call is TRBV15, the J call TRBJ1-6, with D tentatively TRBD1 (5 bases). V dropped 0 bases and J dropped 9 bases, with 12 bases sitting between them. CDR3 length: 15 amino acids. Germline V gene sequence: CDR1 LNHNV, CDR2 YYDKDF (reference sequence). Written as DNA, the CDR3 is TGTGCCACCAGCAGAGATGGCGGGGGTGGTTCACCCCTCCACTTT. Protein product: CATSRDGGGGSPLHF.

The chain employs TRBV7-2 and TRBJ2-1; TRBD1 matches 7 bases. This CDR3 is built from 15 residues. Trimming cost V 2 bases and J 5 bases; bases outside gene matches: 6. Germline V gene lookup returns CDR1 SGHTA and CDR2 FQGNSA. CDR3 DNA sequence: TGTGCCAGCAGCTTATATGGACAGGTCAACAATGAGCAGTTCTTC. Its protein product is CASSLYGQVNNEQFF.

This rearrangement joins TRBV27 to TRBJ1-6; D is perhaps TRBD1 (5 bases). The CDR3 covers 17 residues. Trimming removed 2 bases from V and 2 bases from J, with 13 bases in between. Germline V gene lookup returns CDR1 MNHEY and CDR2 SMNVEV (reference sequence). This CDR3 reads CASSLGAKSPYNSPLHF. The CDR3 DNA is TGTGCCAGCAGTTTAGGGGCAAAAAGTCCCTATAATTCACCCCTCCACTTT.

The chain joins TRBV18 to TRBJ1-2, with TRBD1 as a possible D gene (5 bases). The CDR3 is 14 residues long. Germline V gene data show CDR1 as KGHSH and CDR2 as LQKENI. V dropped 1 base and J dropped 3 bases, with 9 bases sitting between them. The CDR3 nucleotides are TGTGCCAGCTCACCACTAAGACAGCACTATGGCTACACCTTC. It specifies CASSPLRQHYGYTF.

The rearrangement joins TRBV19 to TRBJ2-3; 9 nucleotides match TRBD2. CDR1 and CDR2 (germline): LNHDA, SQIVND (reference sequence). The CDR3 consists of 16 residues. J gave up 5 bases and V 3 bases, and 9 bases lay outside the gene matches. CDR3 amino acids: CASSIRAGGMGDTQYF. As DNA, the CDR3 is TGTGCCAGTAGTATCCGAGCGGGAGGAATGGGAGATACGCAGTATTTT.

This chain joins TRBV6-5 and TRBJ1-1; tentatively, D is TRBD1 (6 bases). The V end lost 5 bases, the J end lost 0 bases, and 13 bases lay between the germline ends. CDR1 and CDR2 from the germline V gene are MNHEY and SVGAGI. The CDR3 has 15 residues. Here the CDR3 DNA reads TGTGCCAGCAGTCTGCAGGGGTCCCTGAACACTGAAGCTTTCTTT. This gives the protein CASSLQGSLNTEAFF.

The chain combines TRBV12-3 or TRBV12-4 with TRBJ2-7; unclear D gene. V was clipped by 3 bases and J by 6 bases, with 12 bases between them. The CDR3 sequence is 13 residues long. The CDR3 sequence is CASSFSEGGEQYF. As DNA, the CDR3 is TGTGCCAGCAGTTTTTCGGAAGGCGGCGAGCAGTACTTC.

V is TRBV28 and J is TRBJ1-2, with 9 bases aligning to TRBD1. Germline CDR1 MDHEN, CDR2 SYDVKM. The J segment lost 7 bases and the V segment lost 7 bases, leaving 10 bases of the junction unmatched. CDR3 length equals 14 residues. CDR3 bases: TGTGCCAGCACTGAACAGGGGGCAAGCTCTGGCTACACCTTC. Its translation: CASTEQGASSGYTF.

CDR3 residues: CASSLDGLREKLFF. The CDR3 bases are TGCGCCAGCAGTCTAGACGGCCTGCGTGAAAAACTGTTTTTT. The rearrangement joins TRBV5-1 to TRBJ1-4; D gene unclear. CDR1 is SGHRS and CDR2 is YFSETQ in the germline V gene. V was pared by 5 bases and J by 7 bases, with 15 bases between. The CDR3 totals 14 residues.

V and J are TRBV7-8 and TRBJ2-1; the D is unclear. V was clipped by 2 bases and J by 0 bases, with 11 bases between them. This CDR3 is built from 16 residues. Germline V gene lookup returns CDR1 SGHVS and CDR2 FQNEAQ. The CDR3 reads CASSLYPGGSYNEQFF. In nucleotides, the CDR3 is TGTGCCAGCAGCTTATATCCCGGTGGCTCCTACAATGAGCAGTTCTTC.

The genes are TRBV29-1 and TRBJ1-2; D is ambiguous. With 4 bases removed from V and 7 bases from J, the gap between germline ends came to 13 bases. Germline V gives CDR1 SQVTM, CDR2 ANQGSEA. The CDR3 is 12 residues long. The CDR3 nucleotides are TGCAGCGTTGGCTCGGTGGTAGTTGGCTACACCTTC. It is translated as CSVGSVVVGYTF.

The V call is TRBV28, the J call TRBJ2-5; TRBD1 matches at 11 bases. Germline V CDR1 and CDR2: MDHEN, SYDVKM. The CDR3 runs to 16 residues. The J segment lost 1 base and the V segment lost 5 bases, leaving 6 bases of the junction unmatched. The CDR3 region is CASSPQGQGVQETQYF. The CDR3, as DNA: TGTGCCAGCAGTCCACAGGGACAGGGGGTCCAAGAGACCCAGTACTTC.

The chain recombines TRBV6-5 with TRBJ1-2, with 7 bases matching TRBD1. V was clipped by 6 bases and J by 10 bases; unmatched bases: 14. CDR1 MNHEY and CDR2 SVGAGI come from the germline V gene. The CDR3 has 14 residues. CDR3 sequence: CASRDTGAGFVYTF. The CDR3 DNA reads TGTGCCAGCAGAGATACAGGGGCCGGTTTTGTCTACACCTTC.

The CDR3 DNA is TGTGCCACCACCTCCAGCGGCGGGACGGTAGAGACCCAGTACTTC. This gives the protein CATTSSGGTVETQYF. The J gene is TRBJ2-5, the V gene TRBV19, with D maybe TRBD2 (6 bases). The CDR3 contains 15 residues. The germline gives CDR1 LNHDA, CDR2 SQIVND (reference sequence). Trimming took 10 bases from V and 4 from J, leaving 22 bases between them.

The chain employs TRBV28 and TRBJ1-2; D is unclear. The germline V gene encodes CDR1 MDHEN and CDR2 SYDVKM. There are 13 residues in the CDR3. Trimming took off 2 bases at V and 6 bases at J, with 10 bases between the two ends. The CDR3 spells CASSLIPGHGYTF. CDR3 DNA: TGTGCCAGCAGTTTAATTCCTGGGCATGGCTACACCTTC.

This sequence joins TRBV5-8 and TRBJ2-3; 7 bases align to TRBD2. Germline CDR1 is SGHTS and CDR2 is YDEGEE. The CDR3 has 15 amino acids. With 4 bases clipped from V and 3 bases from J, the junction kept 8 bases outside the gene matches. The CDR3 DNA reads TGTGCCAGCAGCCTTTTTGCGGGAGTAACAGATACGCAGTATTTT. This encodes CASSLFAGVTDTQYF.

The chain recombines TRBV23-1 with TRBJ1-4, with 10 bases aligning to TRBD1. TRBV23-1 is assigned to the ORF class and has an uncertain function. The ends lost 0 bases at V and 5 bases at J; junction bases unmatched: 6. The CDR3 has 17 residues. CDR3 amino acids: CASSQSLPGQGNEKLFF. The DNA for the CDR3 is TGCGCCAGCAGTCAATCTCTCCCGGGACAGGGGAATGAAAAACTGTTTTTT.

This clone has a single count. This sequence joins TRBV7-2 and TRBJ1-2; perhaps TRBD1 as D (6 bases). There are 15 residues in the CDR3. V shed 4 bases and J shed 0 bases, with 12 bases lying between them. Germline CDR1 reads SGHTA; CDR2 reads FQGNSA. Here the CDR3 DNA reads TGTGCCAGCAGCTCCGGACAGTCCCCTAACTATGGCTACACCTTC. Its protein is CASSSGQSPNYGYTF.

The chain employs TRBV18 and TRBJ1-1, with 10 bases matching TRBD1. The germline V gene has CDR1 KGHSH and CDR2 LQKENI. The CDR3 covers 15 residues. V dropped 5 bases and J dropped 1; count of bases not matched to a gene: 4. The CDR3 region is CASSAGQGTNTEAFF. DNA for the CDR3: TGTGCCAGCTCAGCGGGACAGGGGACGAACACTGAAGCTTTCTTT.

In DNA, the CDR3 is TGCGCCAGCAGCCAAGGGCACAGGCCGGTTGGGGAGCAGTACTTC. Residues: CASSQGHRPVGEQYF. The chain recombines TRBV4-3 with TRBJ2-7, with D possibly matching TRBD1 (5 bases). Between the trimmed V and J ends, which lost 1 base and 7 bases, there was a span of 17 bases. The germline V gene encodes CDR1 LGHNA and CDR2 YSLEER. This CDR3 spans 15 amino acids.

The chain is built from TRBV18 and TRBJ1-1; D remains ambiguous. V was shortened by 6 bases and J by 3 bases, with 14 bases between the two germline ends. CDR3 size: 14 residues. Germline values: CDR1 KGHSH, CDR2 LQKENI. CDR3 sequence: CASSPLGGDTEAFF. The CDR3 DNA reads as TGTGCCAGCTCGCCCCTAGGAGGCGACACTGAAGCTTTCTTT. Supplemented by reference TRBV18 and TRBJ1-1, the full variable domain reads NAGVMQNPRHLVRRRGQEARLRCSPMKGHSHVYWYRQLPEEGLKFMVYLQKENIIDESGMPKERFSAEFPKEGPSILRIQQVVRGDSAAYFCASSPLGGDTEAFFGQGTRLTVV.

The chain combines TRBV10-3 with TRBJ1-1; the match to TRBD1 covers 9 bases. The V gene's germline CDR1 is ENHRY and CDR2 SYGVKD. This CDR3 is 13 amino acids long. The V gene end was trimmed by 8 bases and the J gene end by 6 bases; junction bases not matched to a gene: 7. The CDR3: CAIARDRESEAFF. CDR3 DNA: TGTGCCATCGCTCGGGACAGGGAATCTGAAGCTTTCTTT.